A few counts support the clone carrying this T cell receptor (beta chain). Its antigen remains unknown. The data were obtained in a study of human thymus T cells. The study, taken as a whole, reports: Apparent bias marked the V and J gene usage of thymic and blood repertoires.

Measured with immunoSEQ multiplex PCR; TCRdb has only the in-frame clones, and not every one. The table lists 70,000 to 75,000 clones, 85% to 95% of them singletons. Resections were taken during corrective heart surgery, and the thymus tissue came from these. The CDR3 sequence is 13 residues long. Germline V gene lookup returns CDR1 SNHLY and CDR2 FYNNEI. Trimming removed 6 bases at V and 3 bases at J, with 11 bases between. V is TRBV2 and J is TRBJ1-2; D remains unclear. The sample consisted of thymus tissue. This receptor was taken from a girl less than two years old with a congenital heart defect but otherwise immunologically healthy. The CDR3 region has the DNA TGTGCCAGCAGAAGGCAGTTGGACTATGGCTACACCTTC. The encoded protein is CASRRQLDYGYTF.